The present T cell receptor beta chain was sequenced within a study of control samples from healthy donors and cancer patients. The CDR3 is 15 amino acids. Trimming cost V 0 bases and J 3 bases, with 11 bases left between them. CDR1 is MNHEY, CDR2 SVGEGT, per germline. Method: immunoSEQ multiplex PCR; TCRdb's copy keeps in-frame clones and lacks some. The repertoire holds approximately 120,000 clones, with about 90% as singletons. The specimen sequenced was blood. The origin of this receptor is a man aged 55 to 70 in good health. The rearrangement uses TRBV6-2 or TRBV6-3 and TRBJ1-2, with TRBD1 as a possible D gene (6 bases). The CDR3 sequence is CASSYSGGVDYGYTF. The CDR3 DNA follows: TGTGCCAGCAGTTACTCGGGGGGCGTCGACTATGGCTACACCTTC.